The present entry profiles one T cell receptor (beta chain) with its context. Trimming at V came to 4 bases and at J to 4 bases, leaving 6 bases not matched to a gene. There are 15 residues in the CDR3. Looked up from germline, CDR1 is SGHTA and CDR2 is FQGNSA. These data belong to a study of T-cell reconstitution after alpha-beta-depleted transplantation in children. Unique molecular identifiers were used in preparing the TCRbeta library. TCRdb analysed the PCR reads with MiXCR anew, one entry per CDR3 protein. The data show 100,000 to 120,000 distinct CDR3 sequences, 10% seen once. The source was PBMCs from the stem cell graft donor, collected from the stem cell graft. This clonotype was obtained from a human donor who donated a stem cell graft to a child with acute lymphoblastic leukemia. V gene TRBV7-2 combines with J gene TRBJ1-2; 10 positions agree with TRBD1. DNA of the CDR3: TGTGCCAGCAGCTATCGGACAGGGGGATCCTATGGCTACACCTTC. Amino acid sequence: CASSYRTGGSYGYTF.